The entry that follows covers one T cell receptor (beta chain) sequence. The antigen is unknown. These data are taken from a study of human T cells and chemical hapten exposure. About the research overall: Patch tests of 0.01% DPC on the upper back were read at 6 days. Study conclusions and caveats: DPC sensitization produced no change in TCRs with frequency above 1 in 1000. The count of PT1 expanded TCRs correlated positively with patch test score. Donors' alopecia may make their immune response differ from healthy people's.

TCRdb re-called the RACE reads through MiXCR, storing one row per CDR3 protein. Seen here are approximately 87,000 distinct CDR3 sequences, about 10% observed once, and the top ten hold 2.5% to 4%. Time point denoted: patch test 2, 6 weeks after DPC sensitization. The treatment here: therapeutic diphenylcyclopropenone sensitization with weekly scalp DPC. V dropped 6 bases and J dropped 2; count of bases not matched to a gene: 10. This CDR3 has 16 amino acids. CDR1 is MNHNY, CDR2 SVGAGI, per germline (reference sequence). The source of this sequence is a middle-aged woman with alopecia areata. Some clones in this sample may be carry-over from other donors' samples. This sample comprised whole blood, obtained in connection with sensitization to the hapten diphenylcyclopropenone (DPC). The chain couples TRBV6-6 to TRBJ2-3; TRBD2 matches 8 bases. The CDR3 loop reads CASSHGPAGDTDTQYF. As DNA, the CDR3 is TGTGCCAGCAGCCACGGGCCAGCGGGAGACACAGATACGCAGTATTTT.